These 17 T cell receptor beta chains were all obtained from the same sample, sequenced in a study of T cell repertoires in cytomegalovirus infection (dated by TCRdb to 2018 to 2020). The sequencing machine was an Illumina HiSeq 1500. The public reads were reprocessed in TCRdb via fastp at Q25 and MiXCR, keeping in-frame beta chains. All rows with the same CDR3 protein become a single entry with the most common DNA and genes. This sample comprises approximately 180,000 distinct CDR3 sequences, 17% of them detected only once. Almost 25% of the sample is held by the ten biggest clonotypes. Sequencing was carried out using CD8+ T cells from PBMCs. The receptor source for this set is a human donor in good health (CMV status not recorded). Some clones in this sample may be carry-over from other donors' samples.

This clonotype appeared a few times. The CDR3 here is CASSARAGEIQETQYF. The CDR3 nucleotides read TGTGCCAGCAGCGCTCGGGCAGGGGAGATCCAAGAGACCCAGTACTTC. This chain connects TRBV7-2 to TRBJ2-5, with a tentative D call TRBD1 (6 bases). Per germline, CDR1 SGHTA and CDR2 FQGNSA. The CDR3 spans 16 residues. The ends were cut back, 5 bases at V and 1 base at J, with 17 bases in the middle.

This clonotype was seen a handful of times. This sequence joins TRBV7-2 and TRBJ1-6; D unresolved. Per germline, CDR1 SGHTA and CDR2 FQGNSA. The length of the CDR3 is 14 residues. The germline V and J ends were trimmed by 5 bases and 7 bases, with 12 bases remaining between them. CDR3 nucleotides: TGTGCCAGCAGCACCGGGCCTGGAAATTCACCCCTCCACTTT. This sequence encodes CASSTGPGNSPLHF.

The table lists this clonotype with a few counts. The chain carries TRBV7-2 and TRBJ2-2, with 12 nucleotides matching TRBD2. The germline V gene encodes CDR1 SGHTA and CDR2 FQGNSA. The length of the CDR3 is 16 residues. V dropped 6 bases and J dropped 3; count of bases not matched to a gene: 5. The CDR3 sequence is CASSWRLAGDTGELFF. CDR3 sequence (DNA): TGTGCCAGCAGTTGGCGACTAGCGGGGGACACCGGGGAGCTGTTTTTT.

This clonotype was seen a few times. The CDR3 bases are TGTGCCAGCAGTGACAGTGACCTCCACTTT. Translated: CASSDSDLHF. The chain carries TRBV6-1 and TRBJ1-6; D remains ambiguous. The CDR3 length is 10 residues. CDR1 MNHNS and CDR2 SASEGT come from the germline V gene. Deletions cut 3 bases from V and 15 bases from J, with 6 bases between.

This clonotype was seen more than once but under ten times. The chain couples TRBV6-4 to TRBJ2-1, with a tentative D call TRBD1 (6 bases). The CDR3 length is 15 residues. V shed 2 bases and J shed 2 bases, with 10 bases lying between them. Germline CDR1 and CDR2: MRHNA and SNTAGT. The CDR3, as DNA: TGTGCCAGCAGTGACGAGGACAGACCCTACAATGAGCAGTTCTTC. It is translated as CASSDEDRPYNEQFF.

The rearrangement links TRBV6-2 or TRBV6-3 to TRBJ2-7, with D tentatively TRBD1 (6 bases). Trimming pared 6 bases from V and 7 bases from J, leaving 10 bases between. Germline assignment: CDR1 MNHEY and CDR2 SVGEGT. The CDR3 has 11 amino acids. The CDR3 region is CASSTQGEQYF. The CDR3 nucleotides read TGTGCCAGCAGCACCCAGGGGGAGCAGTACTTC.

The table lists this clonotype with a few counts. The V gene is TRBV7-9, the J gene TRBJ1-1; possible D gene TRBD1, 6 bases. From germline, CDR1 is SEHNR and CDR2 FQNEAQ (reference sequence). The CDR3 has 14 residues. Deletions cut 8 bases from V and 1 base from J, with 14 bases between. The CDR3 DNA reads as TGTGCCAGCGGGAGGACAGAACAGAACACTGAAGCTTTCTTT. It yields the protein CASGRTEQNTEAFF.

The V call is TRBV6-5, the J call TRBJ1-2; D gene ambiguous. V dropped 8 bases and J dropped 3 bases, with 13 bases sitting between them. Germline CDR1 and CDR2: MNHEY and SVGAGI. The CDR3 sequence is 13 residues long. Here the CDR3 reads CASLKVGDYGYTF. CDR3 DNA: TGTGCCAGCTTGAAAGTCGGTGACTATGGCTACACCTTC.

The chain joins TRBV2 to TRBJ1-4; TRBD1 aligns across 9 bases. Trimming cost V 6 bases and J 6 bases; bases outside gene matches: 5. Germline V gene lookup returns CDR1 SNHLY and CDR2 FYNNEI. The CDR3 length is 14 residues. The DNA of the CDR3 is TGTGCCAGCAGCCCGGGACAGGGTCATGAAAAACTGTTTTTT. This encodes CASSPGQGHEKLFF.

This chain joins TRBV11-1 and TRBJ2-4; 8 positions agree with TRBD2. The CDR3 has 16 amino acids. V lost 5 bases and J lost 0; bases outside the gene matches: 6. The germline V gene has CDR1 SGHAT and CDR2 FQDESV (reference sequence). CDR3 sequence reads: CASSPGGALAKNIQYF. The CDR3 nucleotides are TGTGCCAGCAGCCCCGGGGGGGCACTAGCCAAAAACATTCAGTACTTC.

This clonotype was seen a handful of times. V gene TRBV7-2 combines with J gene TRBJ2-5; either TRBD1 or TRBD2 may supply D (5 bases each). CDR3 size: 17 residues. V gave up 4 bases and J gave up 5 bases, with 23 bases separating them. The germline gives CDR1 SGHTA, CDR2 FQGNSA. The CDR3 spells CASSSNQGPPQSETQYF. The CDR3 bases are TGTGCCAGCAGCTCGAACCAGGGACCGCCTCAGTCGGAGACCCAGTACTTC.

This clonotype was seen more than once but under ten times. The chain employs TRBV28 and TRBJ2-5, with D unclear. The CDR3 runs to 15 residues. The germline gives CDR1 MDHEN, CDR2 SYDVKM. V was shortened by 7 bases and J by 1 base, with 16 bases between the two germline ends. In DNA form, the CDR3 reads TGTGCCAGCACCAACCCCCCTACGCCCCAAGAGACCCAGTACTTC. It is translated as CASTNPPTPQETQYF.

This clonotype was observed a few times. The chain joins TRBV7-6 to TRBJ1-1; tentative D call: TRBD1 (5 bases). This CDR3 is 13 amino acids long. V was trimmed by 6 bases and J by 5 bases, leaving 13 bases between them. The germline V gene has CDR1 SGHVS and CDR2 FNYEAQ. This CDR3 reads CASRPGGGTEAFF. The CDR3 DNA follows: TGTGCCAGCAGGCCAGGCGGGGGTACTGAAGCTTTCTTT.

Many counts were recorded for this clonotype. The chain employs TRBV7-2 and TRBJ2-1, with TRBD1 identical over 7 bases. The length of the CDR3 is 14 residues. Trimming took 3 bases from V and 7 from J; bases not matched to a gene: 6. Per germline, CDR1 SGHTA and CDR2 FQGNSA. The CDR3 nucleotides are TGTGCCAGCAGCTTGTGGACAGGTGGGAATGAGCAGTTCTTC. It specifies CASSLWTGGNEQFF.

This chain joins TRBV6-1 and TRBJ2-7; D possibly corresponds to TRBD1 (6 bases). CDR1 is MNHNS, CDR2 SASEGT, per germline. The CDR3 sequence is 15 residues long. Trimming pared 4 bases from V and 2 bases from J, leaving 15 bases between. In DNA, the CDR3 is TGTGCCAGCAGTGGACCACAGGGTCCGCCCTACGAGCAGTACTTC. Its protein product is CASSGPQGPPYEQYF.

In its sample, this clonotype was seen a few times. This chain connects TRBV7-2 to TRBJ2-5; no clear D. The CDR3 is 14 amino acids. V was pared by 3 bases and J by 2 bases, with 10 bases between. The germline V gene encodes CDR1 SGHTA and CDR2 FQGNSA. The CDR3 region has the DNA TGTGCCAGCAGCTTTCTCTCCGGGCAAGAGACCCAGTACTTC. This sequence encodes CASSFLSGQETQYF.

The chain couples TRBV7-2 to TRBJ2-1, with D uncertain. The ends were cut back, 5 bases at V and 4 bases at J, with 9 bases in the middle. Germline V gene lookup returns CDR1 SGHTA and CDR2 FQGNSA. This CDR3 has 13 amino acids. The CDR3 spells CASSPLQYNEQFF. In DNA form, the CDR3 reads TGTGCCAGCAGCCCCCTCCAGTACAATGAGCAGTTCTTC.